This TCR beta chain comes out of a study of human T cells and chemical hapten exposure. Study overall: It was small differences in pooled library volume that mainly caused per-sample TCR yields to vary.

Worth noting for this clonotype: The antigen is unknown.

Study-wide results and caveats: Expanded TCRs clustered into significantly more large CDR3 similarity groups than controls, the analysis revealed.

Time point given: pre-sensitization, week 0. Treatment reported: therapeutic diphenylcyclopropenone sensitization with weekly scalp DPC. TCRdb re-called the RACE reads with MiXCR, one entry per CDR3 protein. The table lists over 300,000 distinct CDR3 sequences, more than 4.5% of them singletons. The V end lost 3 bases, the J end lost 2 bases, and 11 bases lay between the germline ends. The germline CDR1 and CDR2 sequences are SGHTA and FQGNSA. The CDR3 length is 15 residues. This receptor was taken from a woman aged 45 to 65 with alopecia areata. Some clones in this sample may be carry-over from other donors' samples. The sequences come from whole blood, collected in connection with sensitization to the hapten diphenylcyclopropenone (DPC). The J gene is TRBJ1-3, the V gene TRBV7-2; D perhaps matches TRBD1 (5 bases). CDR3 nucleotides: TGTGCCAGCAGCTTGGTGTTGGGGGCTGGAAACACCATATATTTT. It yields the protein CASSLVLGAGNTIYF.